This TCR beta chain came from a study of T cells in Graves' hyperthyroidism and ophthalmopathy. Study observations and caveats: In validation, the model predicted ophthalmopathy. These predictions came a median about 6 months before onset. Classification by a 13 V-J model distinguished ophthalmopathy from stable hyperthyroidism.

Germline V gene data show CDR1 as SGHDT and CDR2 as YYEEEE. CDR3 length equals 16 residues. V was pared by 6 bases and J by 8 bases, with 14 bases of the junction left unmatched. Calling Graves' hyperthyroidism stable meant ophthalmopathy did not progress within 18 months. Criteria for exclusion of patients were uncontrolled infection, other autoimmune disease, pregnancy or lactation. The investigators amplified TCR beta CDR3 regions from RNA transcripts. With the HTBI primer set, the TCR CDR3 went through a first round of RT-PCR. MiXCR, run by TCRdb on the multiplex PCR reads, gives a single entry per CDR3 protein. Among about 400,000 distinct CDR3 sequences listed, 15% to 17% were seen once. Details on this clonotype: What it recognizes is unknown.

The clonotype originates from a woman aged 18-29 years with Graves' hyperthyroidism. This chain connects TRBV5-6 to TRBJ2-1, with 10 bases identical to TRBD2. The material sequenced was blood. CDR3 loop: CASNTVIAGGIDEQFF. The DNA of the CDR3 is TGTGCCAGCAACACCGTGATAGCGGGAGGTATTGATGAGCAGTTCTTC.